These 22 T cell receptor beta chains originate from one sample sequenced in a study of response to subunit inactivated influenza vaccine. TCRdb reprocessed the RT-PCR reads via MiXCR and lists one record per CDR3 protein. The repertoire includes hundreds of thousands of distinct CDR3 sequences, approximately 14% of them detected once, and less than 7% sits in the top ten. Sequenced material: PBMCs from blood, taken less than 15 days before vaccination. The source of these receptors is a man aged 50 to 60 who received an inactivated influenza vaccine.

This clonotype was detected ten times or more. The chain links TRBV10-3 to TRBJ2-3; D possibly corresponds to TRBD2 (6 bases). Between the trimmed V and J ends, which lost 7 bases and 0 bases, there was a span of 11 bases. Germline CDR1 is ENHRY and CDR2 is SYGVKD. This CDR3 is 14 amino acids long. The DNA for the CDR3 is TGTGCCATCAAAGGACTATCTAGCACAGATACGCAGTATTTT. Translation gives CAIKGLSSTDTQYF.

This clonotype was observed many times. This chain links TRBV29-1 with TRBJ2-3; 7 bases fit TRBD2. J lost 4 bases, V lost 4 bases, and 5 bases had no gene match. This CDR3 has 13 residues. Germline V gene sequence: CDR1 SQVTM, CDR2 ANQGSEA. Written as DNA, the CDR3 is TGCAGCGTTGTGGCGGGGGAGGCAGATACGCAGTATTTT. This gives the protein CSVVAGEADTQYF.

The chain employs TRBV28 and TRBJ2-5, with 12 bases fitting TRBD1. The CDR3 has 15 residues. The J segment lost 5 bases and the V segment lost 3 bases, leaving 4 bases of the junction unmatched. The germline gives CDR1 MDHEN, CDR2 SYDVKM. The CDR3 loop reads CASSLRGTGGETQYF. CDR3 bases: TGTGCCAGCAGTTTGAGGGGGACAGGGGGCGAGACCCAGTACTTC.

The rearrangement links TRBV7-2 to TRBJ2-1, with 7 bases lining up with TRBD1. The CDR3 contains 15 residues. Germline V gene lookup returns CDR1 SGHTA and CDR2 FQGNSA. Germline trimming cut 6 bases from V and 2 bases from J; bases unmatched to any gene: 7. CDR3 sequence reads: CASRPGQVAYNEQFF. CDR3 in DNA: TGTGCCAGCAGGCCTGGACAGGTAGCCTACAATGAGCAGTTCTTC. The full variable domain, in which reference TRBV7-2 and TRBJ2-1 provide the parts outside the CDR3, is GAGVSQSPSNKVTEKGKDVELRCDPISGHTALYWYRQSLGQGLEFLIYFQGNSAPDKSGLPSDRFSAERTGGSVSTLTIQRTQQEDSAVYLCASRPGQVAYNEQFFGPGTRLTVL.

The sample holds a few counts of this clonotype. The V and J genes are TRBV20-1 and TRBJ2-5; D not resolved. Germline V gives CDR1 DFQATT, CDR2 SNEGSKA (reference sequence). This CDR3 has 14 amino acids. V was shortened by 3 bases and J by 2 bases, with 13 bases between the two germline ends. CDR3 in DNA: TGCAGTGCTAGTGCAAGTGGGATTCAAGAGACCCAGTACTTC. The encoded protein is CSASASGIQETQYF.

This clonotype was seen more than once but under ten times. The gene calls are TRBV12-3 or TRBV12-4 and TRBJ2-3; D might be TRBD2 (5 bases). V was trimmed by 3 bases and J by 4 bases, leaving 8 bases between them. There are 13 residues in the CDR3. CDR3 protein: CASSFGEPDTQYF. CDR3 nucleotide sequence: TGTGCCAGCAGTTTCGGGGAACCAGATACGCAGTATTTT.

V is TRBV12-3 or TRBV12-4 and J is TRBJ2-1; the match to TRBD1 covers 7 bases. Trimming took 8 bases from V and 4 from J; bases not matched to a gene: 5. The CDR3 totals 13 residues. The CDR3 loop reads CASGRDRYNEQFF. In DNA, the CDR3 is TGTGCCAGCGGTCGGGACAGATACAATGAGCAGTTCTTC.

This chain links TRBV4-3 with TRBJ2-3, with 8 positions matching TRBD2. This CDR3 comprises 15 residues. The germline V gene has CDR1 LGHNA and CDR2 YSLEER. V was pared by 1 base and J by 1 base, with 1 base of the junction left unmatched. CDR3 sequence: CASSQGSGGTDTQYF. The CDR3, as DNA: TGCGCCAGCAGCCAAGGTAGCGGGGGCACAGATACGCAGTATTTT.

The chain combines TRBV5-1 with TRBJ2-1, with 9 bases lining up with TRBD1. The CDR3 length is 15 residues. With V trimmed by 4 bases and J by 2 bases, 4 bases remained unmatched. Per germline, CDR1 SGHRS and CDR2 YFSETQ. The CDR3 DNA sequence: TGCGCCAGCAGCACGGGACAGGGCCCCTACAATGAGCAGTTCTTC. It yields the protein CASSTGQGPYNEQFF.

V is TRBV20-1 and J is TRBJ2-4; D remains unclear. The CDR3 totals 11 residues. V was cut by 5 bases and J by 7 bases, with 9 bases left in between. Germline-derived CDR1 and CDR2 are DFQATT and SNEGSKA (reference sequence). The CDR3 DNA is TGCAGTGCTGTCCTCGGGAACATTCAGTACTTC. As protein: CSAVLGNIQYF.

This clonotype came up a few times. This chain joins TRBV29-1 and TRBJ2-7, with TRBD1 as a possible D gene (8 bases). Trimming shortened V by 4 bases and J by 3 bases, and 16 bases separated the two germline ends. This CDR3 contains 14 residues. Germline CDR1 is SQVTM and CDR2 is ANQGSEA. The CDR3 sequence: CSVGRTGRDYEQYF. CDR3 sequence (DNA): TGCAGCGTTGGCCGGACAGGGAGGGACTACGAGCAGTACTTC.

This clonotype has only one observation. J is TRBJ2-1 and V is TRBV12-3 or TRBV12-4; 13 nucleotides match TRBD2. The CDR3 is 14 residues long. Germline trimming cut 5 bases from V and 14 bases from J; bases unmatched to any gene: 9. The CDR3 DNA reads as TGTGCCAGCAGTCCCCGGACTAGCGGGAGTCATAAGTTCTTC. This gives the protein CASSPRTSGSHKFF.

This clonotype was counted only a few times. The chain recombines TRBV6-2 or TRBV6-3 with TRBJ1-1; D uncertain. CDR3 length equals 12 residues. From germline, CDR1 is MNHEY and CDR2 SVGEGT. Trimming stripped 6 bases from V and 4 bases from J, with 9 bases between. Here the CDR3 reads CASSNWGTEAFF. CDR3 coding DNA: TGTGCCAGCAGCAATTGGGGCACTGAAGCTTTCTTT.

This clonotype was detected a few times. The V and J genes are TRBV29-1 and TRBJ1-1; 7 nucleotides line up with TRBD1. The CDR3 totals 15 residues. Germline CDR1 is SQVTM and CDR2 is ANQGSEA. The V gene end was trimmed by 5 bases and the J gene end by 1 base; junction bases not matched to a gene: 10. CDR3 nucleotide sequence: TGCAGCGTTCTGAGACAGGGAATGTCGAACACTGAAGCTTTCTTT. It is translated as CSVLRQGMSNTEAFF.

This clonotype was found a few times. The J gene is TRBJ2-7, the V gene TRBV4-1; 12 nucleotides align to TRBD1. J was trimmed by 4 bases and V by 2 bases; bases with no gene match: 3. There are 15 residues in the CDR3. Germline CDR1 reads MGHRA; CDR2 reads YSYEKL. The CDR3 loop is CASSQQGQGAYEQYF. The CDR3, as DNA: TGCGCCAGCAGCCAACAGGGACAGGGGGCATACGAGCAGTACTTC.

V and J are TRBV20-1 and TRBJ2-3, with 12 positions matching TRBD2. CDR1 and CDR2 (germline): DFQATT, SNEGSKA (reference sequence). The CDR3 runs 14 residues. V was pared by 5 bases and J by 4 bases, with 4 bases of the junction left unmatched. CDR3 coding DNA: TGCAGTGCTCTTTCTAGCGGGAGGGCAGATACGCAGTATTTT. Translation gives CSALSSGRADTQYF.

The rearrangement joins TRBV7-9 to TRBJ2-7; maybe TRBD2 (5 bases). In germline, CDR1 is SEHNR, CDR2 FQNEAQ (reference sequence). The V and J ends lost 1 base and 6 bases respectively, with 16 bases between them. This CDR3 spans 15 amino acids. CDR3 in DNA: TGTGCCAGCAGCTTAGTGTGGCCCCATGAGGGCGAGCAGTACTTC. This translates into CASSLVWPHEGEQYF.

This clonotype was observed many times. The chain has TRBV24-1 and TRBJ2-2; D gene ambiguous. Germline-derived CDR1 and CDR2 are KGHDR and SFDVKD. V was trimmed by 1 base and J by 1 base, leaving 6 bases between them. This CDR3 spans 15 amino acids. CDR3 DNA: TGTGCCACCAGTGATTTAACCCAGAACACCGGGGAGCTGTTTTTT. Translating it yields CATSDLTQNTGELFF.

J is TRBJ1-2 and V is TRBV30; D is unresolved. Trimming shortened V by 4 bases and J by 8 bases, and 17 bases separated the two germline ends. Germline values: CDR1 GTSNPN, CDR2 SVGIG (reference sequence). The CDR3 has 13 amino acids. DNA of the CDR3: TGTGCCTGGATCCCTCGGGCCAGCCCGGGCTACACCTTC. Translation: CAWIPRASPGYTF.

This clonotype was counted ten times or more. The V and J genes are TRBV12-3 or TRBV12-4 and TRBJ1-1; unclear D gene. V dropped 3 bases and J dropped 4 bases, with 12 bases sitting between them. The CDR3 contains 14 residues. The CDR3 sequence: CASSFEGSRTEAFF. The CDR3 DNA is TGTGCCAGCAGTTTTGAAGGGTCTCGCACTGAAGCTTTCTTT.

The chain employs TRBV5-1 and TRBJ2-1; tentative D call: TRBD2 (6 bases). Deletions cut 0 bases from V and 10 bases from J, with 20 bases between. Per the germline V gene, CDR1 is SGHRS and CDR2 is YFSETQ. This CDR3 contains 16 residues. The CDR3 region has the DNA TGCGCCAGCAGCTTGGACGGGACCGGGGGAGTTTGGGAGCAGTTCTTC. It yields the protein CASSLDGTGGVWEQFF.

Concerning this clonotype itself: An end of the junction differs from the germline gene, which may be a read error. This chain joins TRBV12-3 or TRBV12-4 and TRBJ2-1, with D unresolved. This CDR3 has 11 amino acids. The CDR3 DNA is TGTTCCAGCAGTTTTCACAATGAGCAGTTCTTC. Protein: CSSSFHNEQFF.